One and the same sample provided the 5 T cell receptor beta chains below, sequenced in a study of blood T cell repertoires in COVID-19 (dated by TCRdb to about 2020). Library generation was performed with the immunoSEQ multiplex PCR assay. TCRdb provides this immuneACCESS table in a form limited to in-frame rearrangements. Some clones are lacking; in checked studies, under half of them reflect an unresolved V gene, and why the rest are absent is not known. The sample includes about 94,000 clones, with 80% observed a single time. The ten largest clones add up to around 17% of the sample. The sample consisted of peripheral blood. These TCRs come from a human donor in a cohort sampled during active COVID-19.

V is TRBV3-1 (or the pseudogene TRBV3-2) and J is TRBJ2-1; D might be TRBD1 (6 bases). The CDR3 spans 14 residues. Germline-derived CDR1 and CDR2 are LGHDT and YNNKEL (reference sequence). The germline V and J ends were trimmed by 4 bases and 5 bases, with 12 bases remaining between them. The CDR3 nucleotides are TGTGCCAGCAGCCGCGACCAGGGGCACAATGAGCAGTTCTTC. Translated: CASSRDQGHNEQFF.

In nucleotides, the CDR3 is TGTGCCAGCAGTCGAGACGTGCAGACTAACTACGAGCAGTACTTC. Its translation is CASSRDVQTNYEQYF. J is TRBJ2-7 and V is TRBV28; weak D call: TRBD2 (5 bases). The ends were cut back, 5 bases at V and 3 bases at J, with 17 bases in the middle. Germline V gene data show CDR1 as MDHEN and CDR2 as SYDVKM. The CDR3 extends over 15 amino acids.

In its sample, this clone was seen a few times. J is TRBJ1-2 and V is TRBV28; D possibly corresponds to TRBD1 (6 bases). CDR3 size: 13 residues. Germline values: CDR1 MDHEN, CDR2 SYDVKM. Between the trimmed V and J ends, which lost 2 bases and 8 bases, there was a span of 12 bases. The CDR3 loop reads CASSLRPGAGYTF. The DNA of the CDR3 is TGTGCCAGCAGTTTAAGGCCAGGGGCCGGCTACACCTTC.

This chain links TRBV20-1 with TRBJ2-7; no firm D call. V was cut by 1 base and J by 4 bases, with 5 bases left in between. CDR3 length equals 11 residues. The germline V gene has CDR1 DFQATT and CDR2 SNEGSKA (reference sequence). The CDR3 DNA sequence: TGCAGTGCTAGAGCCGGGTACGAGCAGTACTTC. Its protein is CSARAGYEQYF.

The J gene is TRBJ1-6, the V gene TRBV6-5; 7 bases are shared with TRBD1. This CDR3 contains 14 residues. The ends lost 4 bases at V and 11 bases at J; junction bases unmatched: 8. The germline V gene encodes CDR1 MNHEY and CDR2 SVGAGI. The DNA for the CDR3 is TGTGCCAGCAGTTCTAGGGGGCCGGGGGCACCCCTCCACTTT. This encodes CASSSRGPGAPLHF.